This T cell receptor beta chain is from a study of T cell repertoires in cytomegalovirus infection. Across the study: HLA-B-restricted CMV epitopes that are well studied were used alongside recently identified HLA-C-restricted ones. Carrying CMV and the relevant HLA type showed in public TCR beta signatures. Whole-study results and caveats: Carriers of CMV and the relevant HLA type were discriminated by public TCR beta frequency. HLA-C-restricted CMV clonotypes gave the most frequent clonotype in two of eight donors.

CDR3 size: 13 residues. Germline CDR1 reads SNHLY; CDR2 reads FYNNEI. Germline trimming cut 1 base from V and 8 bases from J; bases unmatched to any gene: 3. TCRdb reprocessed the reads with MiXCR, giving one entry per CDR3 protein. The table has about 89,000 distinct CDR3 sequences, 25% to 35% seen once. This clonotype was seen ten or more times. The antigen is unknown. The sequence derives from a human donor in good health (CMV status not recorded). Some clones in this sample may be carry-over from other donors' samples. The chain employs TRBV2 and TRBJ1-1; 8 bases fit TRBD1. Sequences were derived from CD8+ T cells from cultured PBMCs, sampled from culture after CMV antigen stimulation. The CDR3 DNA reads TGTGCCAGCAGTGAAGTAAGGACAGGGGAAGCTTTCTTT. Its protein is CASSEVRTGEAFF.